The next 21 T cell receptor beta chains were all read from a single sample in a study of cytomegalovirus exposure and HLA in healthy donors. 60 Vbeta and 13 Jbeta primers were used in PCR. TCRdb's table, derived via immunoSEQ multiplex PCR, lists solely in-frame clones and lacks some. The repertoire holds fewer than 200,000 clones, with 78% as singletons. Sequenced material: PBMCs. Receptor source: a woman aged 25 to 45 in good health and CMV-seropositive.

The CDR3 loop reads CASSLRVGPGEAFF. The CDR3 nucleotides are TGCGCCAGCAGCCTTAGGGTAGGGCCGGGGGAAGCTTTCTTT. The J gene is TRBJ1-1, the V gene TRBV5-1; no firm D call. Trimming pared 4 bases from V and 8 bases from J, leaving 18 bases between. Per germline, CDR1 SGHRS and CDR2 YFSETQ. The CDR3 has 14 residues.

The rearrangement uses TRBV4-3 and TRBJ2-1, with D possibly matching TRBD2 (6 bases). CDR1 LGHNA and CDR2 YSLEER come from the germline V gene. The CDR3 loop spans 18 amino acids. V gave up 1 base and J gave up 9 bases, with 25 bases separating them. The CDR3 DNA reads as TGCGCCAGCAGCCAAGGATTTTGGGAATCGGGAGAGGTGGTTGAGCAGTTCTTC. Its translation is CASSQGFWESGEVVEQFF.

The V gene is TRBV19, the J gene TRBJ1-5, with TRBD1 matching 7 bases. The CDR3 consists of 14 residues. The trim removed 5 bases at V and 6 bases at J, leaving 7 bases unmatched. Germline CDR1 and CDR2: LNHDA and SQIVND (reference sequence). The CDR3 region is CASSSTGDTQPQHF. Written as DNA, the CDR3 is TGTGCCAGTAGTTCAACAGGGGATACTCAGCCCCAGCATTTT.

This rearrangement joins TRBV28 to TRBJ1-5, with TRBD1 matching over 7 bases. This CDR3 is 14 amino acids long. Looked up from germline, CDR1 is MDHEN and CDR2 is SYDVKM. With V trimmed by 7 bases and J by 1 base, 4 bases remained unmatched. DNA for the CDR3: TGTGCCAGCATCAGCAGGGGGAGCAATCAGCCCCAGCATTTT. Translating it yields CASISRGSNQPQHF. Full variable domain (outside the CDR3, taken from reference TRBV28 and TRBJ1-5): DVKVTQSSRYLVKRTGEKVFLECVQDMDHENMFWYRQDPGLGLRLIYFSYDVKMKEKGDIPEGYSVSREKKERFSLILESASTNQTSMYLCASISRGSNQPQHFGDGTRLSIL.

This chain links TRBV28 with TRBJ1-1; D may be TRBD1 (6 bases). Trimming cost V 6 bases and J 9 bases, with 20 bases left between them. The CDR3 length is 14 residues. Germline CDR1 and CDR2: MDHEN and SYDVKM. CDR3: CASRAGQQPRQAFF. As DNA, the CDR3 is TGTGCCAGCAGAGCCGGACAGCAACCTCGTCAAGCTTTCTTT.

The chain employs TRBV28 and TRBJ1-6; a weak D match, TRBD1 (5 bases). The CDR3 length is 17 residues. Deletions cut 1 base from V and 4 bases from J, with 14 bases between. Germline lookup yields CDR1 MDHEN and CDR2 SYDVKM. CDR3 sequence (DNA): TGTGCCAGCAGTTTATTGTCCGGGGGTCAGTATAATTCACCCCTCCACTTT. Amino acid sequence: CASSLLSGGQYNSPLHF.

This chain connects TRBV7-6 to TRBJ2-1; D possibly corresponds to TRBD1 (5 bases). V lost 7 bases to trimming and J lost 8 bases, with 21 bases between them. The CDR3 length is 15 residues. Germline V lookup: CDR1 SGHVS, CDR2 FNYEAQ. The CDR3 region has the DNA TGTGCCAGCACCCCGATGACAGCTCCCTGGGATGAGCAGTTCTTC. Protein product: CASTPMTAPWDEQFF.

The rearrangement links TRBV30 to TRBJ2-7; possibly TRBD2 for D (6 bases). From germline, CDR1 is GTSNPN and CDR2 SVGIG (reference sequence). This CDR3 region has 14 residues. With 0 bases removed from V and 0 bases from J, the gap between germline ends came to 9 bases. Written as DNA, the CDR3 is TGTGCCTGGAGTGTAGGCGGGAACTCCTACGAGCAGTACTTC. This sequence encodes CAWSVGGNSYEQYF.

The chain recombines TRBV19 with TRBJ2-7; no clear D gene. CDR3 length equals 14 residues. The V and J ends lost 5 bases and 7 bases respectively, with 18 bases between them. Germline CDR1 LNHDA, CDR2 SQIVND (reference sequence). CDR3 sequence (DNA): TGTGCCAGTAGTGCACCATCGGAGTCTCGGGAGCAGTACTTC. It yields the protein CASSAPSESREQYF. Variable domain in full (rest from reference TRBV19 and TRBJ2-7): DGGITQSPKYLFRKEGQNVTLSCEQNLNHDAMYWYRQDPGQGLRLIYYSQIVNDFQKGDIAEGYSVSREKKESFPLTVTSAQKNPTAFYLCASSAPSESREQYFGPGTRLTVT.

The CDR3 is CASAGRTEAFF. Written as DNA, the CDR3 is TGTGCTTCCGCTGGCAGGACTGAAGCTTTCTTT. This chain joins TRBV30 and TRBJ1-1; D unclear. The CDR3 spans 11 residues. The germline V gene has CDR1 GTSNPN and CDR2 SVGIG (reference sequence). Full variable domain (outside the CDR3, taken from reference TRBV30 and TRBJ1-1): SQTIHQWPATLVQPVGSPLSLECTVEGTSNPNLYWYRQAAGRGLQLLFYSVGIGQISSEVPQNLSASRPQDRQFILSSKKLLLSDSGFYLCASAGRTEAFFGQGTRLTVV.

This chain joins TRBV7-9 and TRBJ2-3, with 11 bases lining up with TRBD1. The junction had 9 bases not matched to a gene; V was cut back by 5 bases and J by 5 bases. Germline CDR1 is SEHNR and CDR2 is FQNEAQ (reference sequence). The CDR3 consists of 16 residues. The DNA of the CDR3 is TGTGCCAGCAGCCTAATTACGGGACAGGGGGTAGATACGCAGTATTTT. Translating it yields CASSLITGQGVDTQYF.

The chain couples TRBV10-3 to TRBJ2-3; weak D call: TRBD1 (6 bases). Between the trimmed V and J ends, which lost 3 bases and 0 bases, there was a span of 13 bases. The germline CDR1 and CDR2 sequences are ENHRY and SYGVKD. The CDR3 spans 16 residues. CDR3 nucleotides: TGTGCCATCAGTGATTCCCGGACAGCTAGCACAGATACGCAGTATTTT. Its translation is CAISDSRTASTDTQYF.

The chain employs TRBV11-2 and TRBJ2-5; 7 bases are shared with TRBD2. Germline CDR1 is SGHAT and CDR2 is FQNNGV. CDR3 size: 14 residues. J was trimmed by 1 base and V by 4 bases; bases with no gene match: 3. The CDR3 nucleotides are TGTGCCAGCAGCTACCTAGCGGCCCAAGAGACCCAGTACTTC. Translation gives CASSYLAAQETQYF. The whole variable domain, filled in from reference TRBV11-2 and TRBJ2-5, reads EAGVAQSPRYKIIEKRQSVAFWCNPISGHATLYWYQQILGQGPKLLIQFQNNGVVDDSQLPKDRFSAERLKGVDSTLKIQPAKLEDSAVYLCASSYLAAQETQYFGPGTRLLVL.

This clone was detected only a few times. This rearrangement joins TRBV6-1 to TRBJ2-1; D is undetermined. V dropped 5 bases and J dropped 10 bases, with 9 bases sitting between them. Germline V lookup: CDR1 MNHNS, CDR2 SASEGT. CDR3 length: 11 amino acids. The CDR3 DNA reads TGTGCCAGCAGTTTCTCCGGGGAGCAGTTCTTC. Amino acids: CASSFSGEQFF.

This clone came up a few times. The rearrangement links TRBV6-1 to TRBJ2-2; possibly TRBD2 for D (6 bases). V was cut by 6 bases and J by 4 bases, with 12 bases left in between. Germline-derived CDR1 and CDR2 are MNHNS and SASEGT. CDR3 length equals 14 residues. CDR3 residues: CASREGPATGELFF. The DNA for the CDR3 is TGTGCCAGCAGGGAGGGGCCCGCCACCGGGGAGCTGTTTTTT.

The rearrangement uses TRBV28 and TRBJ1-4; D is possibly TRBD1 (6 bases). Trimming removed 6 bases at V and 4 bases at J, with 18 bases between. CDR1 and CDR2 from the germline V gene are MDHEN and SYDVKM. The CDR3 has 16 residues. Written as DNA, the CDR3 is TGTGCCAGCAGCCTTACCTCGACAGGATTTAATGAAAAACTGTTTTTT. Protein sequence: CASSLTSTGFNEKLFF.

This chain links TRBV4-3 with TRBJ2-5, with a possible D match to TRBD2 (5 bases). The CDR3 has 16 amino acids. The ends were cut back, 0 bases at V and 4 bases at J, with 15 bases in the middle. Germline V gene sequence: CDR1 LGHNA, CDR2 YSLEER. The CDR3 region has the DNA TGCGCCAGCAGCCAAGAGTCTGGTCTAGGAGGAGAGACCCAGTACTTC. Translated: CASSQESGLGGETQYF.

This chain uses TRBV7-3 with TRBJ2-1, with 9 bases identical to TRBD2. The CDR3 is 15 amino acids. Germline V lookup: CDR1 SGHTA, CDR2 FQGTGA. Trimming took 3 bases from V and 4 from J; bases not matched to a gene: 4. The CDR3 reads CASSLGGGGYNEQFF. Here the CDR3 DNA reads TGTGCCAGCAGCTTGGGCGGGGGGGGGTACAATGAGCAGTTCTTC.

V usage is TRBV6-5 and J usage is TRBJ1-1; D not certain. The CDR3 sequence is 13 residues long. Trimming shortened V by 7 bases and J by 3 bases, and 12 bases separated the two germline ends. Germline V gene data show CDR1 as MNHEY and CDR2 as SVGAGI. The CDR3 nucleotides are TGTGCCAGCAACCCAGGTGTCGACACTGAAGCTTTCTTT. This codes for CASNPGVDTEAFF.

This clone appeared a few times. This chain joins TRBV7-2 and TRBJ1-6; D is uncertain. The CDR3 has 16 amino acids. Germline V lookup: CDR1 SGHTA, CDR2 FQGNSA. V lost 1 base, J lost 10 bases, and 17 bases lay in between. DNA of the CDR3: TGTGCCAGCAGCTTAGGGTCCGCAGAATCGGGATCACCCCTCCACTTT. Translation: CASSLGSAESGSPLHF.

V gene TRBV7-9 combines with J gene TRBJ1-4, with D possibly TRBD1 on 5 matching bases. Trimming left V 7 bases short and J 8 bases short, with 17 bases between. The CDR3 covers 14 residues. Germline V gives CDR1 SEHNR, CDR2 FQNEAQ (reference sequence). The CDR3 nucleotides read TGTGCCAGCAACCTAAGAGGGACTGGAGAAAAACTGTTTTTT. As protein: CASNLRGTGEKLFF.